This T cell receptor beta chain stems from a study of blood T cell repertoires in COVID-19. Study context: COVID-19 samples collected from the United States, Italy and Spain covered acute and convalescent phases. In each case, the material was cDNA or gDNA derived from T cells, B-cell-depleted T cells, or PBMCs.

The CDR3 covers 18 residues. The germline V gene has CDR1 MNHEY and CDR2 SVGEGT. Deletions cut 0 bases from V and 5 bases from J, with 22 bases between. Seattle researchers signed up patients amid active infection and tracked them longitudinally. Original handling: Counts of nucleated cells, estimated from reference gene primer amplification, were obtained. Sequencing used immunoSEQ multiplex PCR; TCRdb keeps in-frame clones, though not all of them. From that table come the V and J calls and clone size; the DNA was used to work out D and trimming. Of 300,000 to 400,000 clones listed, 86% are singletons.

The chain couples TRBV6-2 or TRBV6-3 to TRBJ2-5; D may be TRBD2 (6 bases). The sequenced sample was peripheral blood. This sequence originates from a woman aged 60-75 years with COVID-19, enrolled during active disease. In DNA, the CDR3 is TGTGCCAGCAGTTACTCGATGAGCGGCGGGGCCCCACGGGAGACCCAGTACTTC. It codes for CASSYSMSGGAPRETQYF.